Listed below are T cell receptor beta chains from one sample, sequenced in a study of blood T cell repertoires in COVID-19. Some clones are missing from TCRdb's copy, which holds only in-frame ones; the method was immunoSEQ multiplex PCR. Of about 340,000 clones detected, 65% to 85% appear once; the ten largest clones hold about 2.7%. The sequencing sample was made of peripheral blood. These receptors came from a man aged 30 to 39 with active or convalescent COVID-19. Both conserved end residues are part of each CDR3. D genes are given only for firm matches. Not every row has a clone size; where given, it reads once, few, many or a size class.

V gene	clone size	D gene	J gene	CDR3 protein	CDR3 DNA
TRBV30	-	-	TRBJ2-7	CAWAGGAGYEQYF	TGTGCCTGGGCCGGCGGGGCAGGCTACGAGCAGTACTTC
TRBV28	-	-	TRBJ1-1	CASSSIDTEAFF	TGTGCCAGCAGTTCTATTGACACTGAAGCTTTCTTT
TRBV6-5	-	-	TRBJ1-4	CASSIQGPGNEKLFF	TGTGCCAGCAGTATACAGGGACCGGGTAATGAAAAACTGTTTTTT
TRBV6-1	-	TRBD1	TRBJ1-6	CASSENRGYSPLHF	TGTGCCAGCAGTGAAAACAGGGGGTATTCACCCCTCCACTTT
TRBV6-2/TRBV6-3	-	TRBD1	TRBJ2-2	CASSRQGDTGELFF	TGTGCCAGCAGCCGACAGGGTGACACCGGGGAGCTGTTTTTT
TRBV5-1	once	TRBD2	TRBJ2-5	CASSSGLGGETQYF	TGCGCCAGCAGCTCCGGACTAGGTGGGGAGACCCAGTACTTC
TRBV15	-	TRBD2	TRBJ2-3	CATTPGERGYTDTQYF	TGTGCCACCACCCCAGGGGAGCGGGGGTACACAGATACGCAGTATTTT
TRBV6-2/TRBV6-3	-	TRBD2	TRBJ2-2	CASSYSKTTAGGPPGELFF	TGTGCCAGCAGTTACTCGAAAACCACCGCGGGAGGCCCCCCCGGGGAGCTGTTTTTT
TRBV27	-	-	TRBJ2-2	CASRRTERTNTGELFF	TGTGCCAGCCGGCGGACAGAACGTACGAACACCGGGGAGCTGTTTTTT
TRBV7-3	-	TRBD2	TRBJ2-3	CASSLGGGGPTDTQYF	TGTGCCAGCAGCTTAGGTGGCGGGGGGCCCACAGATACGCAGTATTTT
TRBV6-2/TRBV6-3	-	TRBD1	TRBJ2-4	CASSYGTGMALAKNIQYF	TGTGCCAGCAGTTACGGGACAGGGATGGCGTTGGCCAAAAACATTCAGTACTTC
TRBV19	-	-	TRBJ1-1	CASSVGGSTEAFF	TGTGCCAGTAGTGTTGGGGGGAGCACTGAAGCTTTCTTT
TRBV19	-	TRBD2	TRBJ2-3	CASSRQVPSSGGVDTQYF	TGTGCCAGTAGCCGCCAGGTACCCTCTAGCGGGGGGGTAGATACGCAGTATTTT
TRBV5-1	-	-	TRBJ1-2	CASSFSVTQDGYTF	TGCGCCAGCTCTTTCTCGGTGACACAGGACGGCTACACCTTC
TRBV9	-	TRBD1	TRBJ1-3	CASSSRQGLPGNTIYF	TGTGCCAGCAGCAGCCGACAGGGTCTACCTGGAAACACCATATATTTT
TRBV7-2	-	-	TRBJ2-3	CASSLVVSSTDTQYF	TGTGCCAGCAGCCTGGTAGTATCTAGCACAGATACGCAGTATTTT
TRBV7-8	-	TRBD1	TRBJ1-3	CASGEGARGNTIYF	TGTGCCAGCGGTGAGGGGGCGAGGGGAAACACCATATATTTT
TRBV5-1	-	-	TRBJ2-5	CASSSSGASGTQYF	TGCGCCAGCAGCTCCTCAGGGGCGTCGGGGACCCAGTACTTC
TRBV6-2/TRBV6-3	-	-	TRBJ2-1	CASSYSTESNEQFF	TGTGCCAGCAGTTACTCGACGGAGAGCAATGAGCAGTTCTTC
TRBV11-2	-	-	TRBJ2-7	CASSSEAVRSYEQYF	TGTGCCAGCAGCTCAGAAGCCGTTAGGAGTTACGAGCAGTACTTC
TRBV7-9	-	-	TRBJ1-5	CASTGGDSNQPQHF	TGTGCCAGCACGGGAGGGGATAGCAATCAGCCCCAGCATTTT
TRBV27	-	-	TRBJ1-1	CASSLLAMNTEAFF	TGTGCCAGCAGTTTGCTCGCTATGAACACTGAAGCTTTCTTT
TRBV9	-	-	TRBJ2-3	CASSGDLDTQYF	TGTGCCAGCAGCGGCGATCTGGATACGCAGTATTTT
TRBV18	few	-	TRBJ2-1	CASSPSGFSYNEQFF	TGTGCCAGCTCACCAAGCGGTTTCTCCTACAATGAGCAGTTCTTC
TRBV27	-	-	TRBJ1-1	CASSLGAGNTEAFF	TGTGCCAGCAGTTTGGGGGCGGGGAACACTGAAGCTTTCTTT
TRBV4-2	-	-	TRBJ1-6	CASSQESNRDSPLHF	TGTGCCAGCAGCCAAGAAAGCAACAGAGACTCACCCCTCCACTTT
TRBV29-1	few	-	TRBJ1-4	CSVEGSNEKLFF	TGCAGCGTTGAAGGTAGCAATGAAAAACTGTTTTTT
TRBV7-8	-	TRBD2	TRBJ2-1	CASSLWRGGPNEQFF	TGTGCCAGCAGCTTATGGCGGGGGGGCCCCAATGAGCAGTTCTTC
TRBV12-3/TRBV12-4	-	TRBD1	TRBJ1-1	CAIVDRRDTEAFF	TGTGCCATCGTGGACAGGAGGGACACTGAAGCTTTCTTT
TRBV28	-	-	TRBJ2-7	CASKMGGTSYEQYF	TGTGCCAGCAAAATGGGCGGGACCTCCTACGAGCAGTACTTC
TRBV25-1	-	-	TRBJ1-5	CASSVSGNQPQHF	TGTGCCAGCAGTGTTTCCGGTAATCAGCCCCAGCATTTT
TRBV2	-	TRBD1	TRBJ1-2	CASSRRVTGGYGYTF	TGTGCCAGCAGTCGTAGGGTGACAGGGGGTTATGGCTACACCTTC
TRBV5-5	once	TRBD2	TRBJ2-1	CASSFAGGGAYNEQFF	TGTGCCAGCAGCTTCGCAGGCGGGGGGGCCTACAATGAGCAGTTCTTC
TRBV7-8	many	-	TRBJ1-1	CASGTYSTEAFF	TGTGCCAGCGGGACATATAGCACTGAAGCTTTCTTT
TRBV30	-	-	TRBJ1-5	CAWRPGGFDQPQHF	TGTGCCTGGAGGCCGGGGGGGTTCGACCAGCCCCAGCATTTT
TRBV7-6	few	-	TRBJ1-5	CASSSLIDQPQHF	TGTGCCAGCAGCTCTCTAATTGATCAGCCCCAGCATTTT
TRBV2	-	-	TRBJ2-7	CAFHGAGGNEQYF	TGTGCCTTCCATGGGGCAGGCGGCAACGAGCAGTACTTC
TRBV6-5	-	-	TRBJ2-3	CASMALQVFSDTQYF	TGTGCCAGCATGGCTTTGCAGGTCTTCTCAGATACGCAGTATTTT
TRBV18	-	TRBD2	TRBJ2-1	CASSLPGLAVDEQFF	TGTGCCAGCTCACTACCGGGACTAGCGGTCGATGAGCAGTTCTTC
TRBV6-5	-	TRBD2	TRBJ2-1	CASRPRTSGFDEQFF	TGTGCCAGCAGGCCCAGGACTAGCGGGTTCGATGAGCAGTTCTTC
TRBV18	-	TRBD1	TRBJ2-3	CASSRDSSTDTQYF	TGTGCCAGCTCAAGGGACAGCAGCACAGATACGCAGTATTTT
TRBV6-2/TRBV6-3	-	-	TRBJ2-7	CASRPAGRTTYEQYF	TGTGCCAGCAGACCTGCGGGACGAACCACCTACGAGCAGTACTTC
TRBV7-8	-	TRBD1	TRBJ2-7	CASSTGTGSEQYF	TGTGCCAGCAGCACCGGGACAGGGAGCGAGCAGTACTTC
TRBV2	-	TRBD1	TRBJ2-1	CASSAQGARSEQFF	TGTGCCAGCAGTGCCCAGGGGGCGCGGAGTGAGCAGTTCTTC
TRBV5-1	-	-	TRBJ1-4	CASSSGANEKLFF	TGCGCCAGCAGCTCAGGGGCTAATGAAAAACTGTTTTTT